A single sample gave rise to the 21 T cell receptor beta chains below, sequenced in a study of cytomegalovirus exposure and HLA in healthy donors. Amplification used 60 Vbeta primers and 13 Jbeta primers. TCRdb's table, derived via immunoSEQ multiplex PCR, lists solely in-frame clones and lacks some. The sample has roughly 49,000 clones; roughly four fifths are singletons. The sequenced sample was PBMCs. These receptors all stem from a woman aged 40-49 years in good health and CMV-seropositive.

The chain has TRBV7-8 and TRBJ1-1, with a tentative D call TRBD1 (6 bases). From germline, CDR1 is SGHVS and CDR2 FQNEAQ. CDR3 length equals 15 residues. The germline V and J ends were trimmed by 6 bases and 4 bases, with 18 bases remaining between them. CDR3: CASSPAGQTRTEAFF. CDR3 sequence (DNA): TGTGCCAGCAGTCCAGCGGGACAAACTCGCACTGAAGCTTTCTTT.

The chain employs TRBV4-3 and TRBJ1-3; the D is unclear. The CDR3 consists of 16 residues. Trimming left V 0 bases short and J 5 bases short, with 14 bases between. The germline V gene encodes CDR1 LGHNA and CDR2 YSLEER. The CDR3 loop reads CASSQDATSLRNTIYF. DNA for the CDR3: TGCGCCAGCAGCCAAGACGCGACATCGCTGCGAAACACCATATATTTT.

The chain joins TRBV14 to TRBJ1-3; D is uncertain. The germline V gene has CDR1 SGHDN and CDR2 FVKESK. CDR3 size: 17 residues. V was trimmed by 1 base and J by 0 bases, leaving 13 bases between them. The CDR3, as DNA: TGTGCCAGCAGCCAAGTTCACAGCCCATTCTCTGGAAACACCATATATTTT. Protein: CASSQVHSPFSGNTIYF.

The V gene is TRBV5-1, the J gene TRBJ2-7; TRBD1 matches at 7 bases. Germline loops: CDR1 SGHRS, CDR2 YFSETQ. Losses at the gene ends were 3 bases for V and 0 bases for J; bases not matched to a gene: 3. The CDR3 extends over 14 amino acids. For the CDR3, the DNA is TGCGCCAGCAGCTCCGGGGACAGCTCCTACGAGCAGTACTTC. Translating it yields CASSSGDSSYEQYF.

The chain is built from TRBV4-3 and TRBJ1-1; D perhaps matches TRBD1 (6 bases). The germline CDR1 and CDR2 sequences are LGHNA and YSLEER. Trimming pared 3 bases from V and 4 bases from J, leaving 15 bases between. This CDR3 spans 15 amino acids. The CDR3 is CASSHLSGAGTEAFF. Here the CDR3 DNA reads TGCGCCAGCAGCCACCTTTCAGGGGCGGGCACTGAAGCTTTCTTT.

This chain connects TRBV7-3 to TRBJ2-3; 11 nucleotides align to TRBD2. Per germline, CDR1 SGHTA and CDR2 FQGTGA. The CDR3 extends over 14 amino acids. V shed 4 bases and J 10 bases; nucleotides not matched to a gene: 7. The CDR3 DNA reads TGTGCCAGCAGCTCCACTAGCGGGGGTGGATCGCAGTATTTT. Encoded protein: CASSSTSGGGSQYF.

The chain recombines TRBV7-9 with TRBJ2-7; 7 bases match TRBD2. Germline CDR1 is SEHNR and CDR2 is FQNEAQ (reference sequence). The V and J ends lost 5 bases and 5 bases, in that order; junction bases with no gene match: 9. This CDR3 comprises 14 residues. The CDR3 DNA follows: TGTGCCAGCAGCCCCGGACTAGGATTCGACGAGCAGTACTTC. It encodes CASSPGLGFDEQYF.

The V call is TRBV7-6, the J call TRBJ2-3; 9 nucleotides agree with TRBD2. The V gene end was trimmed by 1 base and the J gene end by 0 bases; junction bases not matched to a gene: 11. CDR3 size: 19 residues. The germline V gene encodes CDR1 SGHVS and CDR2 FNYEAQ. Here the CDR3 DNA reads TGTGCCAGCAGCTTAGTTAAGCTAGCGGGGTCCTCTAGCACAGATACGCAGTATTTT. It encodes CASSLVKLAGSSSTDTQYF.

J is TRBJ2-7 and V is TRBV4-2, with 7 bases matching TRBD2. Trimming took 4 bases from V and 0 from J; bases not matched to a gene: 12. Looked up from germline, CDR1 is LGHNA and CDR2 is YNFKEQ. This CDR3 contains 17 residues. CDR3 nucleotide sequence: TGTGCCAGCAGCCCATCCTCGTTAGCGGGTAGCTCCTACGAGCAGTACTTC. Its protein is CASSPSSLAGSSYEQYF.

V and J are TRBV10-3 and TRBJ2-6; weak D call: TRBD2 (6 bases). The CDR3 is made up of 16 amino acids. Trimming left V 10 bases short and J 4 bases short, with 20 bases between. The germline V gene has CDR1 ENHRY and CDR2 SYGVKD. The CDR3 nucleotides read TGTGCCAGATTTTGGGGTTGCCGGGGGGGGGCCAACGTCCTGACTTTC. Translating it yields CARFWGCRGGANVLTF.

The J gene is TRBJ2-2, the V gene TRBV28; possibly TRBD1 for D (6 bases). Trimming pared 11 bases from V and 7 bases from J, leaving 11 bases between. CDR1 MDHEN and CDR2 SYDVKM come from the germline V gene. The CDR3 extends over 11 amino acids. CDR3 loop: CAGQGIGELFF. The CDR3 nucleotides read TGTGCCGGCCAGGGGATCGGGGAGCTGTTTTTT.

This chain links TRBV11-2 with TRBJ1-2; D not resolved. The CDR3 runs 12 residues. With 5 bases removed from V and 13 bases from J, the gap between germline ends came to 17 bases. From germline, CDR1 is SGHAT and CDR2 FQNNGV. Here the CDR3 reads CASSPAPGIGTF. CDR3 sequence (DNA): TGTGCCAGCAGCCCTGCACCAGGAATAGGCACCTTC.

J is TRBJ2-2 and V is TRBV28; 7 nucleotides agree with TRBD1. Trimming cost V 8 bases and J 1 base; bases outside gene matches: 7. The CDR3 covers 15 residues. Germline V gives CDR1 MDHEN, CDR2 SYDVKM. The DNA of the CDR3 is TGTGCCAGCTCGGCGAGACAGGGGAACACCGGGGAGCTGTTTTTT. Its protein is CASSARQGNTGELFF.

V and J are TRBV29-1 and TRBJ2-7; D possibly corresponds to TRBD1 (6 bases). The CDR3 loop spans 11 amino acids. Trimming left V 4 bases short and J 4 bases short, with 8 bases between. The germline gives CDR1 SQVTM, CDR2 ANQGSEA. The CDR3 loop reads CSVGTAYEQYF. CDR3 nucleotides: TGCAGCGTTGGGACAGCGTACGAGCAGTACTTC.

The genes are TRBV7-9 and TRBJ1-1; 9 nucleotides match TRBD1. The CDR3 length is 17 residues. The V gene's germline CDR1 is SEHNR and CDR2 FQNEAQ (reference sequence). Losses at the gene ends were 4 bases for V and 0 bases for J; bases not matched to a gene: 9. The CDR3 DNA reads TGTGCCAGCAGCTCGTCCAACAGGGGGCTCCTGAACACTGAAGCTTTCTTT. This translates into CASSSSNRGLLNTEAFF.

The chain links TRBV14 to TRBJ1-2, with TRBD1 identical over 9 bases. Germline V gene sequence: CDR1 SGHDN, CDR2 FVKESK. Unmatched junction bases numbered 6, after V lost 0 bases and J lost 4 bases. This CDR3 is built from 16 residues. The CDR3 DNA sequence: TGTGCCAGCAGCCAAGATAGAAGGGACAGGGTCTATGGCTACACCTTC. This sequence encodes CASSQDRRDRVYGYTF.

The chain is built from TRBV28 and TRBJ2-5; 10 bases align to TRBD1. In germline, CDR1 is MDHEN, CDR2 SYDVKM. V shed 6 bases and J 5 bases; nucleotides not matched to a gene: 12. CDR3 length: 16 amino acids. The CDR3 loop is CASRLGDRGRGETQYF. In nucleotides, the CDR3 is TGTGCCAGCAGATTGGGGGACAGGGGTCGGGGGGAGACCCAGTACTTC. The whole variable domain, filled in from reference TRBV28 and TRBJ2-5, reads DVKVTQSSRYLVKRTGEKVFLECVQDMDHENMFWYRQDPGLGLRLIYFSYDVKMKEKGDIPEGYSVSREKKERFSLILESASTNQTSMYLCASRLGDRGRGETQYFGPGTRLLVL.

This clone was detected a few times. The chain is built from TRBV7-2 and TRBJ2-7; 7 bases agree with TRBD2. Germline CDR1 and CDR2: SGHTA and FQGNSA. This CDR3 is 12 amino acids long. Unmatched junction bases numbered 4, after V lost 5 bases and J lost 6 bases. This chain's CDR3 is CASSQGLVEQYF. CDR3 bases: TGTGCCAGCAGCCAAGGACTAGTCGAGCAGTACTTC.

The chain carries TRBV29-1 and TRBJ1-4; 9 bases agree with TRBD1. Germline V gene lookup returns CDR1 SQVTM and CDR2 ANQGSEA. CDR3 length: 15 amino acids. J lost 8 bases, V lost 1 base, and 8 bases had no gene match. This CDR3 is CSVEARTGVSEKLFF. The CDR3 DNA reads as TGCAGCGTTGAAGCCCGGACAGGGGTTAGCGAAAAACTGTTTTTT.

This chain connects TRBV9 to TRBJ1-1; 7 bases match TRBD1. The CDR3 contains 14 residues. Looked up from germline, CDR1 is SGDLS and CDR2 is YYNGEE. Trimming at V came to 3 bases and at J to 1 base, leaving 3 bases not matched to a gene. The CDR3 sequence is CASSESGGNTEAFF. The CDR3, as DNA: TGTGCCAGCAGCGAGTCAGGGGGGAACACTGAAGCTTTCTTT.

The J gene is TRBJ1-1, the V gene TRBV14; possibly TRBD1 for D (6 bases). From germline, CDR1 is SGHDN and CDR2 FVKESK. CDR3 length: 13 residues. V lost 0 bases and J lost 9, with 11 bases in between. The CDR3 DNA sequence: TGTGCCAGCAGCCAAGAAATTGGGACAAAAGCTTTCTTT. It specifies CASSQEIGTKAFF.